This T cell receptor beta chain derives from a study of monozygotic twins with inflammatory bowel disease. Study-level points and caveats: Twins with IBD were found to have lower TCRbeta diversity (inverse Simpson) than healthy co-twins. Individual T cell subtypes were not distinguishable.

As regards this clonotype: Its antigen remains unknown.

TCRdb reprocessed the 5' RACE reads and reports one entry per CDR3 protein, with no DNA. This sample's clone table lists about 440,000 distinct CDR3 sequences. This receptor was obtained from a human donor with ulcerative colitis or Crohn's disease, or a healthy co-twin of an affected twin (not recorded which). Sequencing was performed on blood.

The CDR3 loop reads CASMKKGTEAFF. The chain couples TRBV2 to TRBJ1-1. CDR1 is SNHLY, CDR2 FYNNEI, per germline. This CDR3 has 12 residues.